This TCR beta chain is from a study of identical twins. The study, taken as a whole, reports: Because invariant MAIT and iNKT cells could be present, zero-insertion analyses could be partly confounded. Researchers reported excess low generation probability among twin-shared out-of-frame alpha sequences. Beta clonotypes that were abundant in cord blood contained fewer insertions, a pattern absent from memory repertoires.

A note on this clonotype: Its cognate antigen is unknown.

Unique molecular identifiers were present on cDNA, and template switching added a universal primer site. Via MiXCR, TCRdb re-called the 5' RACE reads, giving one row per CDR3 protein. Of 200,000 to 300,000 distinct CDR3 sequences in the sample, roughly 13% are singletons; the top ten hold more than 3.5%. These data were also filed under a second study, of yellow fever vaccine responses in identical twins.

The sequence was obtained from a woman aged 18-29 years in good health. Specimen: memory (CD45RO+) T cells sorted from blood.

The CDR3 loop is CSAARVAAINEQFF. The CDR3 bases are TGCAGTGCCGCCAGGGTGGCCGCAATCAATGAGCAGTTCTTC. The chain is built from TRBV20-1 and TRBJ2-1, with D tentatively TRBD1 (5 bases). The CDR3 consists of 14 residues. Germline CDR1 DFQATT, CDR2 SNEGSKA (reference sequence). V was pared by 6 bases and J by 6 bases, with 18 bases between.